The TCR beta chain under discussion was sequenced for a study of control samples from healthy donors and cancer patients. V shed 0 bases and J shed 0 bases, with 21 bases lying between them. This CDR3 is 20 amino acids long. Germline CDR1 SGHNT, CDR2 YENEEA. Generated by immunoSEQ multiplex PCR, the TCRdb table keeps only in-frame clones and is missing some. Here the sample spans 100,000 to 120,000 clones, around 89% being singletons. This chain joins TRBV11-3 and TRBJ2-1; TRBD1 might be the D (6 bases). Specimen: PBMCs. This sequence originates from a woman aged 55-75 years with lung cancer. The CDR3 here is CASSLEKWDILQGSYNEQFF. The CDR3 nucleotides read TGTGCCAGCAGCTTAGAGAAGTGGGATATTTTACAGGGCTCCTACAATGAGCAGTTCTTC.